This T cell receptor (beta chain) derives from a study of blood T cell repertoires in COVID-19. Study-level information: Sites across the United States, Italy and Spain contributed samples from acute and convalescent COVID-19.

The CDR3 is made up of 14 amino acids. After removal of 3 bases from V and 5 bases from J, the junction contained 7 bases not matched to a gene. From germline, CDR1 is KGHSH and CDR2 LQKENI. Original processing notes: Amplification of reference gene primers was used by the study to estimate nucleated cell counts. Clones were read by immunoSEQ multiplex PCR, and TCRdb kept only the in-frame ones, dropping some. From that table come the V and J calls and clone size; the DNA was used to work out D and trimming. The sample shows roughly 140,000 clones, more than 75% of them seen only once. This TCR derives from a man in his sixties with acute or convalescent COVID-19. The chain has TRBV18 and TRBJ2-7, with 7 nucleotides matching TRBD1. The specimen was peripheral blood. CDR3 nucleotide sequence: TGTGCCAGCTCACCCGACAGGGTGAAAAACGAGCAGTACTTC. It encodes CASSPDRVKNEQYF.